This T cell receptor (beta chain) was retrieved from a study of blood T cells in healthy people across ages. Study summary: Template switching picked up about one barcoded beta molecule for each two T cells.

Per sample, a minimum of 6.5 million PBMCs were isolated. About this clonotype itself: Its matching antigen is unknown. Mismatch with germline at one junction end may stem from a read error.

Combining a sample-barcoded 5' primer with a J-beta primer mix, a second PCR ran for about 6 to 12 cycles. TCRdb re-analysed the 5' RACE reads in MiXCR, keeping a single row per CDR3 protein. The data show roughly 1.6 million distinct CDR3 sequences, roughly a third seen once. The germline gives CDR1 LNHNV, CDR2 YYDKDF (reference sequence). CDR3 length: 13 amino acids. Regarding the study as a whole: It was not possible, with unsorted PBMCs, to conclusively compare naive and antigen-experienced cells. Significant beta diversity loss was already apparent by age approximately 38, declining roughly linearly.

The V call is TRBV15, the J call TRBJ1-2; TRBD1 aligns across 10 bases. The sample was blood. The TCR originated in a woman aged 30 to 39 in good health. This CDR3 reads CTTSRGQGYGYTF. In DNA form, the CDR3 reads TGTACCACCAGCAGGGGACAGGGGTATGGCTACACCTTC.